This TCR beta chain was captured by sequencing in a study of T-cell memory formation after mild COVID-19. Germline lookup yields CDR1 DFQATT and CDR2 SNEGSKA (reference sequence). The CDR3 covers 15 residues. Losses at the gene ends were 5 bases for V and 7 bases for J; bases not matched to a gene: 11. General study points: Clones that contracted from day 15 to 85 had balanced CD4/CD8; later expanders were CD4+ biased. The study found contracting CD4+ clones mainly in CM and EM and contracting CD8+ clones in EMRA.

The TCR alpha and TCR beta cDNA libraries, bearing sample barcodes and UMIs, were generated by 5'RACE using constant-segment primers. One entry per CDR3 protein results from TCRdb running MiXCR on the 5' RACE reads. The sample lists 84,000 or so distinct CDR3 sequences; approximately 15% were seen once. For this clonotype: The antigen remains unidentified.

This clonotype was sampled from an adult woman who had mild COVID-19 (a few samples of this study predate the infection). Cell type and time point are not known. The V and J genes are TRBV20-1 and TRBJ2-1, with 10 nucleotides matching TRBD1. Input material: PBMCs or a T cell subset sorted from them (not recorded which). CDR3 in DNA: TGCAGTGCTGGATCTCGACAGGGGGCGAGAAATGAGCAGTTCTTC. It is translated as CSAGSRQGARNEQFF.